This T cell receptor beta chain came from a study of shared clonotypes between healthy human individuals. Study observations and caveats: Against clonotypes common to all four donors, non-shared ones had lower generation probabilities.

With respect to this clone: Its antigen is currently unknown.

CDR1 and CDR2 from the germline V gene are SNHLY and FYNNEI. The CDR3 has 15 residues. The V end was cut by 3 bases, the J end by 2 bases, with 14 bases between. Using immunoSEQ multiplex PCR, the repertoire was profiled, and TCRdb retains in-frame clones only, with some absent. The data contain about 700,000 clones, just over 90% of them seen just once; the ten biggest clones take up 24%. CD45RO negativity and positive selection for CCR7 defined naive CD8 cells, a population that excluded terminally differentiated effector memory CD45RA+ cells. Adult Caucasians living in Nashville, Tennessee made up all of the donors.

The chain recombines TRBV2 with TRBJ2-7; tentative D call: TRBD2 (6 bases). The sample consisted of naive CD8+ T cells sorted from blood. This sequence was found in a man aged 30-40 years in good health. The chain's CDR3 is CASSDRDSRPYEQYF. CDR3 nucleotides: TGTGCCAGCAGTGACAGGGACTCGAGGCCCTACGAGCAGTACTTC.